The entry below gives a single T cell receptor (beta chain) sequence along with its context. Its antigen is unknown. The sample comes from a study of CD8+CD57+ T cells in acquired aplastic anemia. Study observations and caveats: Patients and controls shared about 30 CD8+ CDR3 sequences, which appeared highly expressed in patients and within their immunodominant clones.

Patients selected for sequencing had displayed CD8+CD57+ cell expansion by flow cytometry. Patients had not yet gotten any therapy when their blood was taken for sampling. The V and J ends lost 2 bases and 12 bases respectively, with 5 bases between them. Per germline, CDR1 SGHTA and CDR2 FQGNSA. The length of the CDR3 is 10 residues. For CDR3 and TCR beta VDJ profiling, genomic DNA was the template used. TCRdb processed the reads anew with MiXCR; each CDR3 protein has one entry. The data show just over 450,000 distinct CDR3 sequences, around 32% seen once. What was sequenced was sorted CD4+, CD8+, or CD8+CD57+ T cells (not recorded which) from PBMCs. This chain joins TRBV7-2 and TRBJ1-5, with D hard to call. The TCR comes from a human donor with aplastic anemia. The CDR3 coding sequence is TGTGCCAGCAGCTTAATGGGCCAGCATTTT. Translating it yields CASSLMGQHF.